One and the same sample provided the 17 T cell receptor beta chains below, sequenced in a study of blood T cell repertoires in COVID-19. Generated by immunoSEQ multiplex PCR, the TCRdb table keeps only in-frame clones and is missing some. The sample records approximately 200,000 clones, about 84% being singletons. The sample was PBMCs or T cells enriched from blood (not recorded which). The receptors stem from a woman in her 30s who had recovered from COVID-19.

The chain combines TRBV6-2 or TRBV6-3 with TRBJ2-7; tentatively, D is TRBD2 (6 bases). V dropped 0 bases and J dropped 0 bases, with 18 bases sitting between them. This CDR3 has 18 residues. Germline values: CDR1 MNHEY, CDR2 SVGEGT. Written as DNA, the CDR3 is TGTGCCAGCAGTTACTCGTTCCAAGCCGGGACTGACTCCTACGAGCAGTACTTC. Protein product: CASSYSFQAGTDSYEQYF.

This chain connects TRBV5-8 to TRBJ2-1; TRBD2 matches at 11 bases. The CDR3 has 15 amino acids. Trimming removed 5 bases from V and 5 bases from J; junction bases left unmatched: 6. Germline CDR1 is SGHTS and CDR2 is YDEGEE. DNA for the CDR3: TGTGCCAGCAGGGGGAGACTAGCGGGGAACAATGAGCAGTTCTTC. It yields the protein CASRGRLAGNNEQFF.

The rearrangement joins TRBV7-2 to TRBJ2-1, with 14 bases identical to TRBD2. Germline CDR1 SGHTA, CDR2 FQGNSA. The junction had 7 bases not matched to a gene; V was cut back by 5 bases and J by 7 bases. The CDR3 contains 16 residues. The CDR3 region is CASSPRLAGGRNEQFF. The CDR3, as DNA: TGTGCCAGCAGCCCGAGACTAGCGGGAGGGAGGAATGAGCAGTTCTTC. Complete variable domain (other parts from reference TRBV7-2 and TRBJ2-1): GAGVSQSPSNKVTEKGKDVELRCDPISGHTALYWYRQSLGQGLEFLIYFQGNSAPDKSGLPSDRFSAERTGGSVSTLTIQRTQQEDSAVYLCASSPRLAGGRNEQFFGPGTRLTVL.

This CDR3 reads CASSLWPGGGELFF. Here the CDR3 DNA reads TGTGCCAGCAGTTTATGGCCCGGAGGCGGGGAGCTGTTTTTT. The chain is built from TRBV27 and TRBJ2-2; TRBD2 is a possible D gene (5 bases). Germline V gives CDR1 MNHEY, CDR2 SMNVEV (reference sequence). This CDR3 region has 14 residues. Trimming took off 1 base at V and 7 bases at J, with 10 bases between the two ends.

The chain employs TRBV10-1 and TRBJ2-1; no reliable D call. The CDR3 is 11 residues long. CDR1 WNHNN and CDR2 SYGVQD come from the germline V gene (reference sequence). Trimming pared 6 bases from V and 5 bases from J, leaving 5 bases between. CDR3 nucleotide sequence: TGCGCCAGCAGACAGAACAATGAGCAGTTCTTC. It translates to CASRQNNEQFF.

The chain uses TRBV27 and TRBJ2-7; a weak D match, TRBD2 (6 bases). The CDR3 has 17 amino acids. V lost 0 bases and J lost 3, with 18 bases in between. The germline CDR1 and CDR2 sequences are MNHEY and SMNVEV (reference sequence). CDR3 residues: CASSLSGTNPGGYEQYF. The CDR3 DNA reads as TGTGCCAGCAGTTTATCGGGGACCAACCCCGGGGGCTACGAGCAGTACTTC.

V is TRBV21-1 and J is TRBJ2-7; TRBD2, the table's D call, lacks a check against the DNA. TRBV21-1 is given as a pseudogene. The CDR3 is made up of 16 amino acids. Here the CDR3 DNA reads TGTGCCAGCAGAAAACGAGGTTCTACTGTCCACTACGAGCAGTACTTC. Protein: CASRKRGSTVHYEQYF.

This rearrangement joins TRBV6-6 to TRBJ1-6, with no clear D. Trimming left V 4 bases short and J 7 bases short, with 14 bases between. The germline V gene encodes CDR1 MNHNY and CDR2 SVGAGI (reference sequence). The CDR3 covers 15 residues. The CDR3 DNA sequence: TGTGCCAGCAGTTTCCGCACAGACCGAAATTCACCCCTCCACTTT. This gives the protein CASSFRTDRNSPLHF.

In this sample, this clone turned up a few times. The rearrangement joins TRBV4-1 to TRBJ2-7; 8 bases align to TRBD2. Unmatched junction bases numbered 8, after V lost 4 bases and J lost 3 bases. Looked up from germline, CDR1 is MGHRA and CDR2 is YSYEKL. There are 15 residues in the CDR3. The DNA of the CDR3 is TGCGCCAGCAGCCGACAGCGGGAGAGCGGCTACGAGCAGTACTTC. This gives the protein CASSRQRESGYEQYF.

CDR3 coding DNA: TGCGCCAGCAGTGGGACTAGCGACTCCTACAATGAGCAGTTCTTC. Protein sequence: CASSGTSDSYNEQFF. The V gene is TRBV10-1, the J gene TRBJ2-1, with 9 positions matching TRBD2. CDR1 and CDR2 from the germline V gene are WNHNN and SYGVQD (reference sequence). V trimming: 4 bases; J trimming: 0 bases; junction bases outside the gene matches: 1. CDR3 length equals 15 residues.

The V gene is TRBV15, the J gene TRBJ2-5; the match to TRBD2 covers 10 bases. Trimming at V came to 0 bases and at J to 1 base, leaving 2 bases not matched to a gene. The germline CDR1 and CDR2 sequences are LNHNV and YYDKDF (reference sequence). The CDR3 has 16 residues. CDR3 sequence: CATSRDLAGVQETQYF. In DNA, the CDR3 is TGTGCCACCAGCAGAGATCTAGCGGGGGTCCAAGAGACCCAGTACTTC.

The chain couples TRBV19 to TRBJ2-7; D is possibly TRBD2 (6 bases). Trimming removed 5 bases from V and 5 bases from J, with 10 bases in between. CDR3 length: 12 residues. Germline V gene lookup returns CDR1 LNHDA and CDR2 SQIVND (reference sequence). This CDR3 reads CASSGGTHEQYF. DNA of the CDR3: TGTGCCAGTAGTGGGGGGACCCACGAGCAGTACTTC.

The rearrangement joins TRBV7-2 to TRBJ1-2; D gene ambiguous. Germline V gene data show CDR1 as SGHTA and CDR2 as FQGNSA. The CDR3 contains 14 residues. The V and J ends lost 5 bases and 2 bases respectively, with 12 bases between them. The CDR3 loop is CASSPSGRNYGYTF. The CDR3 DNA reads TGTGCCAGCAGCCCGAGCGGGCGGAACTATGGCTACACCTTC.

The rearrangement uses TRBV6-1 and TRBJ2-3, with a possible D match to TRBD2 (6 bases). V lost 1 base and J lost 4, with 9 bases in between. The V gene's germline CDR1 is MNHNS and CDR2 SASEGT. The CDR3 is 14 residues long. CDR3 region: CASSEGAGPDTQYF. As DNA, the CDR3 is TGTGCCAGCAGTGAAGGGGCGGGACCAGATACGCAGTATTTT.

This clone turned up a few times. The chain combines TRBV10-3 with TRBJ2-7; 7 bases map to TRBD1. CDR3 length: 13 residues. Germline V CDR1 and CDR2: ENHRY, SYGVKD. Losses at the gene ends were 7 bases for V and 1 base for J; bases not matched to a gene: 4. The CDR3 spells CAIKLGQSYEQYF. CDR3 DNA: TGTGCCATCAAATTGGGACAGTCCTACGAGCAGTACTTC.

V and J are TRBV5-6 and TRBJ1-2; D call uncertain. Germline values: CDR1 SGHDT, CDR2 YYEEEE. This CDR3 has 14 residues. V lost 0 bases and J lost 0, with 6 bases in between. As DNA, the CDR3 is TGTGCCAGCAGCTTGGGCGGTTCTAACTATGGCTACACCTTC. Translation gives CASSLGGSNYGYTF.

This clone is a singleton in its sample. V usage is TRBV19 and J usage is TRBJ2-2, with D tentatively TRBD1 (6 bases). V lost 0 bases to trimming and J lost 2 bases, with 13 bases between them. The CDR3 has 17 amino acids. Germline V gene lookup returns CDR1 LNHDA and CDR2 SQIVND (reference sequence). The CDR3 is CASSIDGTGFNTGELFF. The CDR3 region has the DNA TGTGCCAGTAGTATAGATGGCACAGGGTTCAACACCGGGGAGCTGTTTTTT.